This T cell receptor (beta chain) was obtained from a study of blood T cell repertoires in COVID-19. Study as a whole: The samples span acute and convalescent COVID-19 from the United States, Italy and Spain. From T cells, B-cell-depleted T cells, or PBMCs came the material, which was cDNA or gDNA.

Authors' processing steps: It was from reference gene primer amplification that nucleated cell counts were estimated. Libraries were prepared by immunoSEQ multiplex PCR; TCRdb keeps only in-frame clonotypes and omits some of them. That table gives V, J and clone size, and the DNA gave D and trimming. The sample gives 100,000 or so clones, 70% to 90% of which show up once; just under 20% is in the top ten. Germline V gene lookup returns CDR1 LGHDT and CDR2 YNNKEL (reference sequence). V lost 1 base to trimming and J lost 1 base, with 11 bases between them. This CDR3 has 16 amino acids. The chain uses TRBV3-1 (or the pseudogene TRBV3-2) and TRBJ1-3; a weak D match, TRBD1 (6 bases). The specimen sequenced was peripheral blood. The source of this sequence is a human donor in a cohort sampled during active COVID-19. The CDR3 DNA reads TGTGCCAGCAGCCAAGCGGGGGGGACATCTGGAAACACCATATATTTT. Translating it yields CASSQAGGTSGNTIYF.